The clone carrying this T cell receptor beta chain was counted ten times or more. The antigen is unknown. Time point given: newly diagnosed GD, antithyroid drugs for less than 3 months. Preparation of the TCR library used RNA extracted from PBMCs. The data stem from a study of regulatory T cells in long-lasting Graves disease. Study-wide results and limits: Clonotypes that were public and shared totalled roughly 3,000 in persistent patients versus 800 to 1,000 in new patients. Few sampled subjects may have lowered accuracy.

Arm-PCR of CDR3 regions and iRepertoire HTBI primers were used to build TCR beta libraries. TCRdb ran MiXCR on the multiplex PCR reads and lists one entry per CDR3 protein. The sample shows more than 300,000 distinct CDR3 sequences, roughly a sixth of them seen only once. V lost 6 bases to trimming and J lost 5 bases; unmatched junction nucleotides: 2. This CDR3 is built from 12 residues. The germline gives CDR1 DFQATT, CDR2 SNEGSKA (reference sequence). The specimen was peripheral blood mononuclear cells (PBMCs), collected at new diagnosis, from a patient treated with antithyroid drugs. This TCR was recovered from a female donor with Graves disease. The gene calls are TRBV20-1 and TRBJ2-3, with 10 bases aligning to TRBD2. The CDR3, as DNA: TGCAGTGCCAGACTAGCGGGAGATACGCAGTATTTT. Translating it yields CSARLAGDTQYF.